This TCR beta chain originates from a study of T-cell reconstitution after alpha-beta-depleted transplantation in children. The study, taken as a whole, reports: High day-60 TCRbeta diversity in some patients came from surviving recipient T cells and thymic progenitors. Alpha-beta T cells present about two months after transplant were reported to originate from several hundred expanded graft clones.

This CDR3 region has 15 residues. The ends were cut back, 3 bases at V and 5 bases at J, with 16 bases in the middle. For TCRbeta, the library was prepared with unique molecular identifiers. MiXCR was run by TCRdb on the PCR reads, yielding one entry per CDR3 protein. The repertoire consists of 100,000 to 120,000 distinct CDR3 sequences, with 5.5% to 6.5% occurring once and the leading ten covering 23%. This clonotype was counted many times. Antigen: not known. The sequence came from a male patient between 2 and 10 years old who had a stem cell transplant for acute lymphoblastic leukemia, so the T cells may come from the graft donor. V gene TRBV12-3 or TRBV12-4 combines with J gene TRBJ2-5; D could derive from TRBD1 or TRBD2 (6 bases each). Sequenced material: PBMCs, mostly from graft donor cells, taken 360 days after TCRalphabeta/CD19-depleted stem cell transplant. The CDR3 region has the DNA TGTGCCAGCAGTTTGGGCAGGGGAGGTTTGGAGACCCAGTACTTC. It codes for CASSLGRGGLETQYF.